Only one count was recorded for the clone carrying this T cell receptor beta chain. The antigen is undetermined. The sample is drawn from a study of graft-versus-host responses after intestinal transplantation. Background on the study: The transplants performed in recipients were multivisceral, liver-intestinal, or isolated intestinal. Recipients across the board were started on anti-thymocyte globulin induction, then kept on tacrolimus and steroids for around three years. The study's findings and limits: Levels of circulating GvH clones at their peak were associated with early post-transplant HvG declines. The recipient marrow held GvH clones, and some of them showed up first in ileum or blood.

V lost 2 bases and J lost 3, with 5 bases in between. The CDR3 length is 12 residues. From germline, CDR1 is ENHRY and CDR2 SYGVKD. Profiled with immunoSEQ multiplex PCR; TCRdb holds only in-frame clones, not every one. Among about 100,000 clones listed, over 75% were seen once. The chain has TRBV10-3 and TRBJ2-7; D not certain. The source is a human donor who was the organ donor for an intestinal transplant. This specimen was unstimulated CD4+ T cells sorted from spleen or lymph node cells, taken before transplant. The DNA of the CDR3 is TGTGCCATCAGTGAGAGCAGCTACGAGCAGTACTTC. It is translated as CAISESSYEQYF.